These 26 T cell receptor beta chains were all obtained from the same sample, sequenced in a study of glioma-infiltrating T cells. The iRepertoire nested amplicon-rescue multiplex PCR amplified TCR alpha and beta CDR3s from RNA. Each CDR3 protein gets one entry after TCRdb re-called the multiplex PCR reads with MiXCR. The table has over 15,000 distinct CDR3 sequences, 58% seen once. The sample consisted of glioma tissue, nonneoplastic brain tissue, or PBMCs (not recorded which). These receptors were collected from a human donor with low-grade glioma or glioblastoma, undergoing nonglioma brain surgery, or in good health (not recorded which).

In the case of this clonotype: Here the CDR3 omits its conserved ending phenylalanine or tryptophan, so a read error is the likely source. This rearrangement joins TRBV2 to TRBJ1-1, with D tentatively TRBD1 (5 bases). CDR3 length: 13 residues. From germline, CDR1 is SNHLY and CDR2 FYNNEI. Trimming shortened V by 3 bases and J by 4 bases, and 9 bases separated the two germline ends. The CDR3 DNA reads TGTGCCAGCAGTGACAGGGCCGGCACTGAAGCTTTCATT. This gives the protein CASSDRAGTEAFI.

V gene TRBV18 combines with J gene TRBJ2-1; D is ambiguous. Trimming took 3 bases from V and 5 from J, leaving 14 bases between them. CDR3 length equals 15 residues. CDR1 is KGHSH and CDR2 is LQKENI in the germline V gene. This chain's CDR3 is CASSPVVSADNEQFF. CDR3 DNA: TGTGCCAGCTCACCCGTAGTCTCCGCCGACAATGAGCAGTTCTTC.

This clonotype was seen a handful of times. The chain's CDR3 is CASSQDDRAAGNTIYF. CDR3 nucleotides: TGCGCCAGCAGCCAAGACGACAGGGCGGCTGGAAACACCATATATTTT. The rearrangement uses TRBV4-3 and TRBJ1-3; 7 nucleotides match TRBD1. There are 16 residues in the CDR3. Losses at the gene ends were 0 bases for V and 2 bases for J; bases not matched to a gene: 4. Germline values: CDR1 LGHNA, CDR2 YSLEER.

The chain joins TRBV28 to TRBJ2-3, with 9 bases identical to TRBD1. V dropped 3 bases and J dropped 2; count of bases not matched to a gene: 6. CDR3 length equals 16 residues. Germline CDR1 and CDR2: MDHEN and SYDVKM. For the CDR3, the DNA is TGTGCCAGCAGTTTTCCCACAGGGGGCCCCACAGATACGCAGTATTTT. Residues: CASSFPTGGPTDTQYF.

This chain links TRBV27 with TRBJ2-1; D not certain. The CDR3 runs to 13 residues. The V end lost 0 bases, the J end lost 3 bases, and 3 bases lay between the germline ends. Germline assignment: CDR1 MNHEY and CDR2 SMNVEV (reference sequence). The CDR3 spells CASSLSRYNEQFF. CDR3 DNA sequence: TGTGCCAGCAGTTTATCGCGCTACAATGAGCAGTTCTTC.

This clonotype was seen a few times. The chain couples TRBV29-1 to TRBJ2-1; D possibly uses TRBD1 or TRBD2 (5 bases each). The CDR3 contains 15 residues. V shed 6 bases and J shed 0 bases, with 15 bases lying between them. Germline V gene sequence: CDR1 SQVTM, CDR2 ANQGSEA. CDR3 DNA: TGCAGCGTCAGGGACGGACATCCCTCCTACAATGAGCAGTTCTTC. Translated: CSVRDGHPSYNEQFF.

The chain links TRBV7-2 to TRBJ2-7, with a tentative D call TRBD2 (6 bases). Germline CDR1 SGHTA, CDR2 FQGNSA. The germline V and J ends were trimmed by 6 bases and 4 bases, with 13 bases remaining between them. The CDR3 contains 13 residues. CDR3 DNA sequence: TGTGCCAGCAGTTGGGGACTGGATTACGAGCAGTACTTC. Translated, it gives CASSWGLDYEQYF.

This chain connects TRBV18 to TRBJ2-7; 7 positions match TRBD2. This CDR3 is 16 amino acids long. Per the germline V gene, CDR1 is KGHSH and CDR2 is LQKENI. With 2 bases clipped from V and 2 bases from J, the junction kept 9 bases outside the gene matches. CDR3 nucleotides: TGTGCCAGCTCACCATCCTTAGCGGGCGCAACCTACGAGCAGTACTTC. The encoded protein is CASSPSLAGATYEQYF.

Only a few counts were recorded for this clonotype. The V call is TRBV20-1, the J call TRBJ1-2, with TRBD1 identical over 11 bases. CDR1 and CDR2 (germline): DFQATT, SNEGSKA (reference sequence). This CDR3 is 13 amino acids long. Germline trimming cut 6 bases from V and 6 bases from J; bases unmatched to any gene: 6. The CDR3 DNA sequence: TGCAGTGCGTGGACAGGGGGCGCTAATGGCTACACCTTC. Encoded protein: CSAWTGGANGYTF.

This clonotype turned up a few times. The chain uses TRBV6-1 and TRBJ1-2; D remains unclear. CDR1 is MNHNS, CDR2 SASEGT, per germline. Trimming took off 8 bases at V and 4 bases at J, with 11 bases between the two ends. The CDR3 totals 12 residues. The CDR3 bases are TGTGCCAGCCGCGAAAATGGCTATGGCTACACCTTC. The encoded protein is CASRENGYGYTF.

This clonotype came up many times. The J gene is TRBJ1-2, the V gene TRBV3-1; D remains unclear. Trimming took off 8 bases at V and 2 bases at J, with 9 bases between the two ends. Per germline, CDR1 LGHDT and CDR2 YNNKEL (reference sequence). This CDR3 is 12 amino acids long. The CDR3 sequence is CASQLKNYGYTF. CDR3 nucleotides: TGTGCCAGCCAACTGAAAAACTATGGCTACACCTTC.

In the case of this clonotype: The junction differs from germline at one of its ends, possibly a read error. The chain recombines TRBV27 with TRBJ1-5; a weak D match, TRBD1 (6 bases). The CDR3 has 15 residues. Germline assignment: CDR1 MNHEY and CDR2 SMNVEV (reference sequence). Here the CDR3 DNA reads TGTGCCAGCAGACCCGGACAGATTAGCAATCAGCCCAAGCATTTT. Its protein product is CASRPGQISNQPKHF.

There are many counts of this clonotype. The rearrangement uses TRBV5-6 and TRBJ2-1; D may be TRBD1 (6 bases). Per germline, CDR1 SGHDT and CDR2 YYEEEE. The CDR3 is 14 residues long. Trimming removed 2 bases at V and 7 bases at J, with 13 bases between. The CDR3: CASSFWGPVNEQFF. The CDR3 DNA follows: TGTGCCAGCAGCTTCTGGGGGCCGGTGAATGAGCAGTTCTTC. The whole variable domain, remainder taken from reference TRBV5-6 and TRBJ2-1, is DAGVTQSPTHLIKTRGQQVTLRCSPKSGHDTVSWYQQALGQGPQFIFQYYEEEERQRGNFPDRFSGHQFPNYSSELNVNALLLGDSALYLCASSFWGPVNEQFFGPGTRLTVL.

The genes are TRBV20-1 and TRBJ2-1; D is unresolved. Germline lookup yields CDR1 DFQATT and CDR2 SNEGSKA (reference sequence). This CDR3 spans 15 amino acids. Deletions cut 6 bases from V and 2 bases from J, with 17 bases between. The CDR3, as DNA: TGCAGTGCGGTCACGGAACGGGTACCCTACAATGAGCAGTTCTTC. Encoded protein: CSAVTERVPYNEQFF.

V is TRBV20-1 and J is TRBJ1-1, with D unresolved. Germline lookup yields CDR1 DFQATT and CDR2 SNEGSKA (reference sequence). Between the trimmed V and J ends, which lost 0 bases and 3 bases, there was a span of 5 bases. The length of the CDR3 is 12 residues. CDR3 residues: CSARETYTEAFF. The CDR3 DNA is TGCAGTGCTAGAGAGACGTACACTGAAGCTTTCTTT.

The chain couples TRBV15 to TRBJ2-1, with 10 bases identical to TRBD1. Losses at the gene ends were 4 bases for V and 4 bases for J; bases not matched to a gene: 4. The CDR3 is 15 residues long. Germline V gene data show CDR1 as LNHNV and CDR2 as YYDKDF (reference sequence). The CDR3 DNA reads as TGTGCCACCAGCATGGGGACAGGGGTGTACAATGAGCAGTTCTTC. Its protein is CATSMGTGVYNEQFF.

The genes are TRBV27 and TRBJ2-1; 7 positions agree with TRBD2. Germline CDR1 and CDR2: MNHEY and SMNVEV (reference sequence). CDR3 size: 15 residues. Trimming cost V 5 bases and J 5 bases; bases outside gene matches: 9. This chain's CDR3 is CASSPGLGGHNEQFF. For the CDR3, the DNA is TGTGCCAGCAGTCCCGGACTAGGAGGCCACAATGAGCAGTTCTTC.

Note on this clonotype: Compared with germline, one end of the junction differs, possibly owing to a read error. The chain combines TRBV6-1 with TRBJ1-2, with TRBD1 identical over 8 bases. Germline lookup yields CDR1 MNHNS and CDR2 SASEGT. The length of the CDR3 is 15 residues. CDR3 bases: TGTTCCAGCAGTGAAGAATGGACAGGGACCTATGGCTACACCTTC. Encoded protein: CSSSEEWTGTYGYTF.

The chain links TRBV6-6 to TRBJ2-1; TRBD1 might be the D (6 bases). Germline V gene data show CDR1 as MNHNY and CDR2 as SVGAGI (reference sequence). The CDR3 consists of 14 residues. Trimming stripped 6 bases from V and 10 bases from J, with 19 bases between. The CDR3 region has the DNA TGTGCCAGCAGGATCCGGGACACCCTCTACGAGCAGTTCTTC. Protein: CASRIRDTLYEQFF.

Remarks on this clonotype: A read error may be the cause here, since a much bigger clone is one base away. The chain's CDR3 is CASSSLDRGPEQYF. The CDR3 DNA reads as TGTGCCAGCAGCTCATTGGACAGGGGGCCCGAGCAGTACTTC. This chain joins TRBV7-9 and TRBJ2-7, with TRBD1 identical over 11 bases. The CDR3 totals 14 residues. Germline V gene sequence: CDR1 SEHNR, CDR2 FQNEAQ (reference sequence). Trimming took 4 bases from V and 6 from J; bases not matched to a gene: 5.

The chain is built from TRBV7-2 and TRBJ2-7, with D hard to call. CDR3 length: 13 amino acids. CDR1 SGHTA and CDR2 FQGNSA come from the germline V gene. V was pared by 3 bases and J by 3 bases, with 9 bases between. CDR3 DNA sequence: TGTGCCAGCAGCTTTGGGCCCATCTACGAGCAGTACTTC. The encoded protein is CASSFGPIYEQYF.

This clonotype was detected once. This chain uses TRBV7-3 with TRBJ1-3; 9 bases are shared with TRBD1. The trim removed 0 bases at V and 2 bases at J, leaving 2 bases unmatched. Germline lookup yields CDR1 SGHTA and CDR2 FQGTGA. The CDR3 runs 16 residues. The CDR3 DNA sequence: TGTGCCAGCAGCTTAACGGGGGACAGGGCTGGAAACACCATATATTTT. Protein: CASSLTGDRAGNTIYF.

This clonotype has ten or more counts. The chain combines TRBV10-1 with TRBJ1-6; TRBD1 aligns across 8 bases. Germline V lookup: CDR1 WNHNN, CDR2 SYGVQD (reference sequence). The CDR3 extends over 14 amino acids. Trimming took 6 bases from V and 7 from J; bases not matched to a gene: 5. The CDR3, as DNA: TGCGCCAGCAGCTCCCAGGGGGCGAATTCACCCCTCCACTTT. Translation: CASSSQGANSPLHF.

The chain has TRBV28 and TRBJ1-1, with 8 bases identical to TRBD1. Trimming took 10 bases from V and 1 from J; bases not matched to a gene: 2. CDR1 is MDHEN and CDR2 is SYDVKM in the germline V gene. This CDR3 comprises 12 residues. The CDR3 region is CAIGTGNTEAFF. The DNA of the CDR3 is TGTGCCATCGGGACAGGGAACACTGAAGCTTTCTTT. The whole variable domain, filled in from reference TRBV28 and TRBJ1-1, reads DVKVTQSSRYLVKRTGEKVFLECVQDMDHENMFWYRQDPGLGLRLIYFSYDVKMKEKGDIPEGYSVSREKKERFSLILESASTNQTSMYLCAIGTGNTEAFFGQGTRLTVV.

By sample fraction, this clonotype is medium-sized. The chain employs TRBV6-1 and TRBJ2-2, with D tentatively TRBD1 or TRBD2 (5 bases each). CDR3 length: 12 residues. V lost 7 bases to trimming and J lost 4 bases, with 7 bases between them. Germline CDR1 is MNHNS and CDR2 is SASEGT. DNA of the CDR3: TGTGCCAGCATGAGGGGCACCGGGGAGCTGTTTTTT. Protein product: CASMRGTGELFF.

V usage is TRBV7-3 and J usage is TRBJ2-3; the D is unclear. The V and J ends lost 4 bases and 5 bases respectively, with 10 bases between them. Germline V gives CDR1 SGHTA, CDR2 FQGTGA. This CDR3 region has 13 residues. The CDR3 reads CASSSQAVDTQYF. The CDR3 bases are TGTGCCAGCAGCTCCCAGGCGGTAGATACGCAGTATTTT.